Listed here are 12 T cell receptor beta chains from one sample, sequenced in a study of response to subunit inactivated influenza vaccine. TCRdb re-called the RT-PCR reads through MiXCR, storing one row per CDR3 protein. The sample has about 780,000 distinct CDR3 sequences; under 20% are singletons. The specimen was PBMCs from blood, collected less than 6 days after vaccination. These receptors all stem from a man in his fifties or sixties who received an inactivated influenza vaccine.

The gene calls are TRBV6-8 and TRBJ2-5, with D possibly being TRBD2 (6 bases). Germline V CDR1 and CDR2: MNHGY, SAAAGT. The CDR3 sequence is 15 residues long. Trimming left V 2 bases short and J 1 base short, with 11 bases between. The CDR3 region is CASSYEAGPQETQYF. The DNA of the CDR3 is TGTGCCAGCAGTTACGAGGCGGGGCCCCAAGAGACCCAGTACTTC.

The J gene is TRBJ2-7, the V gene TRBV6-5, with a tentative D call TRBD1 (6 bases). CDR1 is MNHEY and CDR2 is SVGAGI in the germline V gene. V dropped 0 bases and J dropped 2 bases, with 17 bases sitting between them. The length of the CDR3 is 17 residues. This chain's CDR3 is CASSYSRGTAGTYEQYF. CDR3 coding DNA: TGTGCCAGCAGTTACTCGAGGGGGACGGCAGGCACCTACGAGCAGTACTTC.

The chain has TRBV18 and TRBJ2-5; D might be TRBD1 (6 bases). Germline CDR1 KGHSH, CDR2 LQKENI. With 0 bases removed from V and 1 base from J, the gap between germline ends came to 9 bases. The CDR3 runs 15 residues. The CDR3 DNA reads TGTGCCAGCTCACCACCGAGCAGGGGCCAAGAGACCCAGTACTTC. It is translated as CASSPPSRGQETQYF.

J is TRBJ2-7 and V is TRBV11-2; no clear D gene. The V and J ends lost 5 bases and 3 bases respectively, with 20 bases between them. Germline loops: CDR1 SGHAT, CDR2 FQNNGV. This CDR3 is 16 amino acids long. CDR3 loop: CASSDRRLRPLYEQYF. In nucleotides, the CDR3 is TGTGCCAGCAGCGACCGCCGCCTGAGGCCCCTCTACGAGCAGTACTTC. The full variable domain, completed using reference TRBV11-2 and TRBJ2-7, is EAGVAQSPRYKIIEKRQSVAFWCNPISGHATLYWYQQILGQGPKLLIQFQNNGVVDDSQLPKDRFSAERLKGVDSTLKIQPAKLEDSAVYLCASSDRRLRPLYEQYFGPGTRLTVT.

V is TRBV5-1 and J is TRBJ2-7; 8 bases are shared with TRBD2. V lost 4 bases to trimming and J lost 0 bases; unmatched junction nucleotides: 15. Germline CDR1 reads SGHRS; CDR2 reads YFSETQ. The CDR3 has 18 amino acids. The CDR3 protein is CASSIQGRASGYSYEQYF. The CDR3, as DNA: TGCGCCAGCAGCATACAGGGTAGGGCTAGCGGGTACTCCTACGAGCAGTACTTC.

V usage is TRBV5-1 and J usage is TRBJ2-2; tentative D call: TRBD1 (5 bases). The CDR3 consists of 15 residues. CDR1 and CDR2 (germline): SGHRS, YFSETQ. Between the trimmed V and J ends, which lost 0 bases and 4 bases, there was a span of 10 bases. In nucleotides, the CDR3 is TGCGCCAGCAGCTTGGGGGCAGGGCCCACCGGGGAGCTGTTTTTT. It translates to CASSLGAGPTGELFF.

The rearrangement joins TRBV20-1 to TRBJ2-2; 14 bases fit TRBD2. This CDR3 is 18 amino acids long. V shed 7 bases, J shed 4 bases, and the junction held 14 bases outside the gene matches. Looked up from germline, CDR1 is DFQATT and CDR2 is SNEGSKA (reference sequence). The CDR3 nucleotides read TGCAGTGGCACGCCGGGACTAGCGGGAGATTTGAGCACCGGGGAGCTGTTTTTT. This codes for CSGTPGLAGDLSTGELFF.

CDR3 bases: TGTGCCAGCAGCCTAACTAGCGGATCGAACACCGGGGAGCTGTTTTTT. This encodes CASSLTSGSNTGELFF. This chain connects TRBV7-2 to TRBJ2-2, with 8 positions matching TRBD2. The CDR3 loop spans 16 amino acids. With V trimmed by 5 bases and J by 0 bases, 5 bases remained unmatched. Germline CDR1 is SGHTA and CDR2 is FQGNSA.

The V and J genes are TRBV5-1 and TRBJ2-5; the match to TRBD1 covers 9 bases. V shed 3 bases, J shed 5 bases, and the junction held 11 bases outside the gene matches. The CDR3 runs to 16 residues. Looked up from germline, CDR1 is SGHRS and CDR2 is YFSETQ. CDR3 sequence reads: CASSSTGGTGWETQYF. As DNA, the CDR3 is TGCGCCAGCAGCTCGACAGGGGGTACCGGCTGGGAGACCCAGTACTTC.

DNA for the CDR3: TGCAGTGCTAGTGGGGGGGCCATAAAAAACATTCAGTACTTC. Protein product: CSASGGAIKNIQYF. This chain connects TRBV20-1 to TRBJ2-4; TRBD2 might be the D (7 bases). The length of the CDR3 is 14 residues. The germline gives CDR1 DFQATT, CDR2 SNEGSKA (reference sequence). The V end lost 3 bases, the J end lost 4 bases, and 13 bases lay between the germline ends.

This clonotype was seen a handful of times. V and J are TRBV10-3 and TRBJ2-1; D is ambiguous. Germline V gives CDR1 ENHRY, CDR2 SYGVKD. V gave up 6 bases and J gave up 9 bases, with 9 bases separating them. This CDR3 contains 11 residues. This CDR3 reads CAIRLGVEQFF. The CDR3 DNA follows: TGTGCCATCAGGCTAGGAGTTGAGCAGTTCTTC.

This clonotype was seen only a few times. The J gene is TRBJ2-1, the V gene TRBV20-1, with 8 bases matching TRBD2. Germline assignment: CDR1 DFQATT and CDR2 SNEGSKA (reference sequence). V dropped 3 bases and J dropped 3; count of bases not matched to a gene: 7. The CDR3 runs 15 residues. The CDR3 protein is CSASPPAGGYNEQFF. The CDR3 DNA follows: TGCAGTGCTAGCCCGCCCGCGGGAGGCTACAATGAGCAGTTCTTC.